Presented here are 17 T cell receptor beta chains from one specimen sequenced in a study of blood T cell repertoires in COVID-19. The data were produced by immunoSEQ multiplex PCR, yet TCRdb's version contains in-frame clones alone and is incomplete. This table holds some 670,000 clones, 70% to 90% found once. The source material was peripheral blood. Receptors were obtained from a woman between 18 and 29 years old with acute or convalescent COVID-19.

The CDR3 reads CASGLVLGRENTEAFF. CDR3 nucleotides: TGTGCTAGTGGTTTGGTATTAGGGAGGGAGAACACTGAAGCTTTCTTT. V is TRBV12-5 and J is TRBJ1-1; no clear D. Trimming took off 0 bases at V and 1 base at J, with 12 bases between the two ends. The CDR3 is 16 residues long. Per the germline V gene, CDR1 is LGHNT and CDR2 is FRNRAP.

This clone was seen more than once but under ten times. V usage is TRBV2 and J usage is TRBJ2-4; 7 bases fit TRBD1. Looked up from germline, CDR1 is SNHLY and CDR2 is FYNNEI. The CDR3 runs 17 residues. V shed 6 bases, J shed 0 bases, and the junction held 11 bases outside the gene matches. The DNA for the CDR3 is TGTGCCAGCAGGGCTATAGGACAGGAACTAGCCAAAAACATTCAGTACTTC. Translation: CASRAIGQELAKNIQYF.

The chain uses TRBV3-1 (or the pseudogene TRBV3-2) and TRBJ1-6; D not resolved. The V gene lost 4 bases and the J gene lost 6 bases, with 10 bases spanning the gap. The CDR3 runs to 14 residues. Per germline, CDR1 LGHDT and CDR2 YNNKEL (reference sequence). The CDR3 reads CASSPVRGNSPLHF. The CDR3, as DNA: TGTGCCAGCAGCCCGGTCAGAGGTAATTCACCCCTCCACTTT.

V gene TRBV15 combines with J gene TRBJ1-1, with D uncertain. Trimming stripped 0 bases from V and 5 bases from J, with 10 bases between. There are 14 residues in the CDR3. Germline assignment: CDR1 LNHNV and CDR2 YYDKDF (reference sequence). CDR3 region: CATSRDFDSTEAFF. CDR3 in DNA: TGTGCCACCAGCAGAGATTTTGACTCAACTGAAGCTTTCTTT.

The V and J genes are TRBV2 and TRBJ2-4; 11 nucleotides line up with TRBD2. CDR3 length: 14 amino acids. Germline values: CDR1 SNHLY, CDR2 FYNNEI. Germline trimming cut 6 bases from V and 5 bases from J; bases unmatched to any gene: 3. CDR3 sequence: CASSVAGGQNIQYF. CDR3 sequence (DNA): TGTGCCAGCAGCGTAGCGGGGGGGCAAAACATTCAGTACTTC.

The DNA for the CDR3 is TGTGCCAGTAGTGTCGGACTAGCGGTGAGCAATGAGCAGTTCTTC. Its protein is CASSVGLAVSNEQFF. The chain carries TRBV19 and TRBJ2-1; 10 bases align to TRBD2. Germline assignment: CDR1 LNHDA and CDR2 SQIVND (reference sequence). The CDR3 is 15 amino acids. The V and J ends lost 5 bases and 6 bases, in that order; junction bases with no gene match: 7.

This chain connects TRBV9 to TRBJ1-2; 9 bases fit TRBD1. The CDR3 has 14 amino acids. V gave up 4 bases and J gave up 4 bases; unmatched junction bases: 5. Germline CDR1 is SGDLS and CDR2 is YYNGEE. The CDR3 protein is CASSPEGQGYGYTF. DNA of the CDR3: TGTGCCAGCAGCCCTGAGGGACAGGGCTATGGCTACACCTTC.

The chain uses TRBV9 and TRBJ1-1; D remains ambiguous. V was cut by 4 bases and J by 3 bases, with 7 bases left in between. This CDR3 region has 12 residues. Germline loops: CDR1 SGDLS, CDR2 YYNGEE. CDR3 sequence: CASSSTYTEAFF. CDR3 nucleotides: TGTGCCAGCAGCTCTACCTACACTGAAGCTTTCTTT.

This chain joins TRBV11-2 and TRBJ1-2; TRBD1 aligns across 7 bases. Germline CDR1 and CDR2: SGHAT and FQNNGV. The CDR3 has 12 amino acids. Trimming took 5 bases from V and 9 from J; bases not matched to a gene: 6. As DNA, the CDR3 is TGTGCCAGCAGCCGCAACAGGGGTCGCTACACCTTC. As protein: CASSRNRGRYTF.

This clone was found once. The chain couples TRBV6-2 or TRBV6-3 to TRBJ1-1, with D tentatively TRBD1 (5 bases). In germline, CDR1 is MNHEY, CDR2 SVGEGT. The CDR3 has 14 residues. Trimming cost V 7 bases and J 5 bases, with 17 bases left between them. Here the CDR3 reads CASTPAGPGTEAFF. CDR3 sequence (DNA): TGTGCCAGCACCCCAGCGGGGCCTGGGACTGAAGCTTTCTTT.

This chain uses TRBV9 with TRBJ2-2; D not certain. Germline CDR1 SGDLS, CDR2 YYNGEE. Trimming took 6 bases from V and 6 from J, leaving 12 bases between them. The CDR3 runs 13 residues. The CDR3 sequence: CASTRIVSGELFF. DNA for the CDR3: TGTGCCAGCACCCGAATAGTCTCCGGGGAGCTGTTTTTT.

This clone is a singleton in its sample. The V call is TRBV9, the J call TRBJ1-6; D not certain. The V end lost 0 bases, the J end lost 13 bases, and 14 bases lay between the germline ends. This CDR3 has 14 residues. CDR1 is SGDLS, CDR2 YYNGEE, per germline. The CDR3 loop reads CASSVDGVWFPLHF. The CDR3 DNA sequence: TGTGCCAGCAGCGTAGACGGGGTTTGGTTTCCCCTCCACTTT.

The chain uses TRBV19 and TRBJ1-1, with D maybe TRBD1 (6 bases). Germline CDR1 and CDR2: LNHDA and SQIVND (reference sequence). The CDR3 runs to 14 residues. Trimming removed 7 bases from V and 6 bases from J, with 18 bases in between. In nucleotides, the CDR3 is TGTGCCAGTACCCCGGGAACAGGGCAATCTGAAGCTTTCTTT. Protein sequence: CASTPGTGQSEAFF.

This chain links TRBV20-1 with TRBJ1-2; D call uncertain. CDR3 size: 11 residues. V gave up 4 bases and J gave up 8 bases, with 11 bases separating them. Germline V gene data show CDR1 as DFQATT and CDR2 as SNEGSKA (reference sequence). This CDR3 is CSATRSSGYTF. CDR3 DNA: TGCAGTGCTACCAGGTCCTCCGGCTACACCTTC.

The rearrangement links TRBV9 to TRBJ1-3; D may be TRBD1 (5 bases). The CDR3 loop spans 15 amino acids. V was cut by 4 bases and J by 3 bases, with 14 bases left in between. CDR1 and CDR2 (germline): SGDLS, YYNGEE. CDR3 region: CASSQGQFIGNTIYF. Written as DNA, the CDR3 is TGTGCCAGCAGCCAGGGCCAGTTCATTGGAAACACCATATATTTT.

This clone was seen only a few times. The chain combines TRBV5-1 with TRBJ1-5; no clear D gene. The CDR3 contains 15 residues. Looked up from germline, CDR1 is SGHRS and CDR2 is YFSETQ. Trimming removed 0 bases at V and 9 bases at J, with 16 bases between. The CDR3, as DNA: TGCGCCAGCAGCTTGGACGGATATGCTCTAGGGCCCCAGCATTTT. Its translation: CASSLDGYALGPQHF.

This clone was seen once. CDR3 in DNA: TGCGCCAGCAGCCCCCCCTCTAGCGGGGGGACCGGGGAGCTGTTTTTT. Translating gives CASSPPSSGGTGELFF. The chain links TRBV5-1 to TRBJ2-2; 11 nucleotides match TRBD2. CDR3 length: 16 residues. The V gene's germline CDR1 is SGHRS and CDR2 YFSETQ. With 4 bases clipped from V and 5 bases from J, the junction kept 7 bases outside the gene matches.